Listed here are 27 T cell receptor beta chains from one sample, sequenced in a study of shared clonotypes between healthy human individuals. Naive CD8 cells lacked CD45RO and underwent positive selection for CCR7, leaving out terminally differentiated effector memory CD45RA+ cells. Profiled with immunoSEQ multiplex PCR; TCRdb holds only in-frame clones, not every one. The table lists some 2,000,000 clones, 85% to 95% of them singletons. Sequenced input: naive CD8+ T cells sorted from blood. The receptors derive from a man between 18 and 35 years old in good health.

This sequence joins TRBV27 and TRBJ2-3; maybe TRBD2 (6 bases). The ends were cut back, 8 bases at V and 2 bases at J, with 20 bases in the middle. This CDR3 has 16 amino acids. Germline assignment: CDR1 MNHEY and CDR2 SMNVEV (reference sequence). The CDR3 DNA reads TGTGCCAGCGCCTTTTTGGGGGGTGAGTCCACAGATACGCAGTATTTT. This sequence encodes CASAFLGGESTDTQYF.

This clone was recorded once. The J gene is TRBJ2-7, the V gene TRBV27, with 9 bases lining up with TRBD2. CDR1 is MNHEY, CDR2 SMNVEV, per germline (reference sequence). V lost 8 bases and J lost 6; bases outside the gene matches: 17. The CDR3 loop spans 16 amino acids. The CDR3 region has the DNA TGTGCCAGCGGTCAGATCCGCGTAGCGGGAGCAGGCGAGCAGTACTTC. It translates to CASGQIRVAGAGEQYF.

The rearrangement links TRBV9 to TRBJ1-1; D not certain. The V and J ends lost 0 bases and 3 bases respectively, with 15 bases between them. Germline values: CDR1 SGDLS, CDR2 YYNGEE. The CDR3 runs 16 residues. The CDR3 nucleotides are TGTGCCAGCAGCGTAGGGCGGGGTTTTTTGGACACTGAAGCTTTCTTT. This codes for CASSVGRGFLDTEAFF.

The chain has TRBV25-1 and TRBJ2-5, with TRBD2 as a possible D gene (5 bases). Germline CDR1 reads MGHDK; CDR2 reads SYGVNS. V was trimmed by 3 bases and J by 5 bases, leaving 13 bases between them. There are 14 residues in the CDR3. The CDR3 loop is CASSDTETGETQYF. The CDR3 nucleotides read TGTGCCAGCAGTGATACCGAAACGGGGGAGACCCAGTACTTC.

The chain recombines TRBV7-6 with TRBJ2-1; D is unresolved. The germline gives CDR1 SGHVS, CDR2 FNYEAQ. Between the trimmed V and J ends, which lost 1 base and 3 bases, there was a span of 10 bases. This CDR3 region has 15 residues. The CDR3 sequence: CASSLDSSLYNEQFF. The CDR3 DNA follows: TGTGCCAGCAGCTTAGACAGTTCCCTCTACAATGAGCAGTTCTTC.

V is TRBV29-1 and J is TRBJ2-2; 9 bases agree with TRBD1. Germline CDR1 reads SQVTM; CDR2 reads ANQGSEA. V trimming: 7 bases; J trimming: 6 bases; junction bases outside the gene matches: 12. The CDR3 sequence is 15 residues long. CDR3 protein: CSAFATDRGSGELFF. CDR3 sequence (DNA): TGCAGCGCCTTCGCGACGGACAGGGGATCCGGGGAGCTGTTTTTT.

As regards this clone: This specimen includes other DNA sequences encoding the same CDR3. Here the CDR3 reads CASRDTSGGLHEQYF. For the CDR3, the DNA is TGCGCCAGCAGGGATACTAGCGGGGGGCTTCACGAGCAGTACTTC. The chain joins TRBV5-1 to TRBJ2-7; 12 nucleotides agree with TRBD2. This CDR3 comprises 15 residues. The V segment lost 5 bases and the J segment 5 bases; nucleotides outside the gene matches: 8. Looked up from germline, CDR1 is SGHRS and CDR2 is YFSETQ.

This clone was seen once. At the DNA level, this CDR3 is encoded by other sequences in the same sample as well. This sequence joins TRBV15 and TRBJ1-2; tentatively, D is TRBD1 (5 bases). V was trimmed by 0 bases and J by 3 bases, leaving 8 bases between them. This CDR3 is built from 14 residues. Germline V gene data show CDR1 as LNHNV and CDR2 as YYDKDF (reference sequence). The chain's CDR3 is CATSRDRADYGYTF. CDR3 nucleotides: TGTGCCACCAGCAGAGACAGGGCCGACTATGGCTACACCTTC.

The V and J genes are TRBV7-9 and TRBJ2-3; TRBD1 agrees at 9 bases. Trimming took 5 bases from V and 1 from J; bases not matched to a gene: 4. The CDR3 covers 15 residues. The germline gives CDR1 SEHNR, CDR2 FQNEAQ (reference sequence). The CDR3 protein is CASSRQGVGTDTQYF. The DNA of the CDR3 is TGTGCCAGCAGCCGACAGGGGGTGGGCACAGATACGCAGTATTTT. The full variable domain, rest sourced from reference TRBV7-9 and TRBJ2-3, is DTGVSQNPRHKITKRGQNVTFRCDPISEHNRLYWYRQTLGQGPEFLTYFQNEAQLEKSRLLSDRFSAERPKGSFSTLEIQRTEQGDSAMYLCASSRQGVGTDTQYFGPGTRLTVL.

A note on this clone: Additional DNA sequences in this sample encode the identical CDR3. The rearrangement links TRBV9 to TRBJ1-1; D is perhaps TRBD1 (5 bases). The CDR3 contains 12 residues. From germline, CDR1 is SGDLS and CDR2 YYNGEE. V dropped 3 bases and J dropped 5 bases, with 8 bases sitting between them. The CDR3 DNA reads as TGTGCCAGCAGCGCCGGGGGAACTGAAGCTTTCTTT. Amino acid sequence: CASSAGGTEAFF.

The gene calls are TRBV6-6 and TRBJ1-1, with 7 bases identical to TRBD1. The CDR3 length is 15 residues. The germline gives CDR1 MNHNY, CDR2 SVGAGI (reference sequence). J lost 4 bases, V lost 10 bases, and 15 bases had no gene match. CDR3 DNA: TGTGCCACCCAGGACATGGGGACAGTGGGCACTGAAGCTTTCTTT. The encoded protein is CATQDMGTVGTEAFF.

V is TRBV29-1 and J is TRBJ2-7, with a tentative D call TRBD1 (5 bases). This CDR3 has 12 amino acids. Germline lookup yields CDR1 SQVTM and CDR2 ANQGSEA. With 4 bases removed from V and 3 bases from J, the gap between germline ends came to 10 bases. The CDR3, as DNA: TGCAGCGTTGGCGCAGGGAACTACGAGCAGTACTTC. Its protein product is CSVGAGNYEQYF.

J is TRBJ1-1 and V is TRBV7-2, with TRBD1 identical over 9 bases. In germline, CDR1 is SGHTA, CDR2 FQGNSA. Unmatched junction bases numbered 7, after V lost 4 bases and J lost 4 bases. The CDR3 runs 15 residues. The CDR3 sequence is CASSSAGQGPTEAFF. CDR3 bases: TGTGCCAGCAGCTCGGCTGGACAGGGGCCCACTGAAGCTTTCTTT.

The chain joins TRBV6-1 to TRBJ1-1; D not certain. Germline CDR1 reads MNHNS; CDR2 reads SASEGT. This CDR3 comprises 14 residues. Trimming shortened V by 4 bases and J by 1 base, and 10 bases separated the two germline ends. The CDR3 DNA follows: TGTGCCAGCAGTGTCGTGACGTGGAACACTGAAGCTTTCTTT. Translated, it gives CASSVVTWNTEAFF.

This clone was detected only once. The CDR3 DNA sequence: TGTGCCAGCAGTGAAGGTTGGATAGGGAACTATGGCTACACCTTC. Translated, it gives CASSEGWIGNYGYTF. V is TRBV2 and J is TRBJ1-2, with D hard to call. The CDR3 extends over 15 amino acids. Germline loops: CDR1 SNHLY, CDR2 FYNNEI. V was clipped by 1 base and J by 2 bases, with 11 bases between them.

Only one count was recorded for this clone. The genes are TRBV30 and TRBJ2-7; the match to TRBD2 covers 7 bases. CDR3 size: 18 residues. Trimming took 0 bases from V and 4 from J; bases not matched to a gene: 18. Looked up from germline, CDR1 is GTSNPN and CDR2 is SVGIG (reference sequence). CDR3 coding DNA: TGTGCCTGGAGTGTCCGCATCTCTCTAGCGGTTGAGAGGTACGAGCAGTACTTC. Its protein product is CAWSVRISLAVERYEQYF.

V and J are TRBV27 and TRBJ1-1, with 10 bases aligning to TRBD1. In germline, CDR1 is MNHEY, CDR2 SMNVEV (reference sequence). Unmatched junction bases numbered 3, after V lost 5 bases and J lost 0 bases. There are 15 residues in the CDR3. CDR3 bases: TGTGCCAGCAGTATGGGACAGGGGCTGAACACTGAAGCTTTCTTT. It encodes CASSMGQGLNTEAFF.

The chain is built from TRBV27 and TRBJ2-5; 11 bases agree with TRBD2. The CDR3 totals 14 residues. Germline CDR1 MNHEY, CDR2 SMNVEV (reference sequence). V lost 6 bases and J lost 4; bases outside the gene matches: 4. CDR3 coding DNA: TGTGCCAGCAGAATAGCGGGAGGGGTAGAGACCCAGTACTTC. Its translation is CASRIAGGVETQYF.

J is TRBJ1-1 and V is TRBV7-9; maybe TRBD1 (5 bases). Looked up from germline, CDR1 is SEHNR and CDR2 is FQNEAQ (reference sequence). The CDR3 consists of 13 residues. Trimming removed 5 bases from V and 3 bases from J, with 10 bases in between. The CDR3 DNA follows: TGTGCCAGCAGCACCCAGGGTGACACTGAAGCTTTCTTT. It is translated as CASSTQGDTEAFF. The whole variable domain, remainder taken from reference TRBV7-9 and TRBJ1-1, is DTGVSQNPRHKITKRGQNVTFRCDPISEHNRLYWYRQTLGQGPEFLTYFQNEAQLEKSRLLSDRFSAERPKGSFSTLEIQRTEQGDSAMYLCASSTQGDTEAFFGQGTRLTVV.

This sequence joins TRBV4-1 and TRBJ2-7; D possibly corresponds to TRBD1 (5 bases). Deletions cut 1 base from V and 4 bases from J, with 8 bases between. Looked up from germline, CDR1 is MGHRA and CDR2 is YSYEKL. The CDR3 is made up of 13 amino acids. Here the CDR3 reads CASSQGQWYEQYF. As DNA, the CDR3 is TGCGCCAGCAGCCAAGGACAGTGGTACGAGCAGTACTTC.

With respect to this clone: Other DNA sequences within the sample encode an identical CDR3. The chain joins TRBV5-6 to TRBJ2-7; D not resolved. The CDR3 covers 12 residues. Trimming pared 1 base from V and 4 bases from J, leaving 6 bases between. From germline, CDR1 is SGHDT and CDR2 YYEEEE. CDR3 sequence: CASSLLAYEQYF. The CDR3 DNA is TGTGCCAGCAGCTTGCTCGCTTACGAGCAGTACTTC.

A note on this clone: Additional DNA sequences in this sample encode the identical CDR3. The CDR3 nucleotides are TGCGCCAGCAGCCCAGGAACAGGGGGGCCTGAAGCTTTCTTT. Its translation: CASSPGTGGPEAFF. This chain joins TRBV4-3 and TRBJ1-1; TRBD1 matches at 8 bases. Germline CDR1 LGHNA, CDR2 YSLEER. V was clipped by 4 bases and J by 6 bases; unmatched bases: 7. The length of the CDR3 is 14 residues.

V and J are TRBV9 and TRBJ1-4; tentative D call: TRBD1 (6 bases). The CDR3 covers 15 residues. Germline CDR1 is SGDLS and CDR2 is YYNGEE. Trimming removed 3 bases at V and 3 bases at J, with 12 bases between. The CDR3 coding sequence is TGTGCCAGCAGCGCACAGGGTGGGTCTAATGAAAAACTGTTTTTT. Protein product: CASSAQGGSNEKLFF.

V is TRBV5-6 and J is TRBJ1-1, with D unresolved. This CDR3 has 16 residues. V dropped 1 base and J dropped 1 base, with 14 bases sitting between them. Looked up from germline, CDR1 is SGHDT and CDR2 is YYEEEE. The CDR3 protein is CASSLRPTTGNTEAFF. CDR3 DNA sequence: TGTGCCAGCAGCTTGCGGCCCACTACCGGGAACACTGAAGCTTTCTTT.

The V and J genes are TRBV7-2 and TRBJ2-7; a weak D match, TRBD1 (5 bases). The germline V gene has CDR1 SGHTA and CDR2 FQGNSA. The CDR3 consists of 14 residues. Trimming removed 4 bases at V and 2 bases at J, with 12 bases between. The CDR3 DNA follows: TGTGCCAGCAGCTCTAGGGGTAAAGCCTACGAGCAGTACTTC. Protein sequence: CASSSRGKAYEQYF.

The rearrangement links TRBV9 to TRBJ2-7, with TRBD1 matching 8 bases. V trimming: 4 bases; J trimming: 4 bases; junction bases outside the gene matches: 13. CDR3 length equals 16 residues. Germline lookup yields CDR1 SGDLS and CDR2 YYNGEE. CDR3 nucleotides: TGTGCCAGCAGCCCAAGGACAGGGACGCTGGGGTACGAGCAGTACTTC. It encodes CASSPRTGTLGYEQYF.

The sample holds one count of this clone. The J gene is TRBJ2-7, the V gene TRBV28; TRBD2 might be the D (5 bases). The V gene lost 7 bases and the J gene lost 0 bases, with 13 bases spanning the gap. CDR1 is MDHEN and CDR2 is SYDVKM in the germline V gene. The CDR3 totals 14 residues. The CDR3, as DNA: TGTGCCAGCACTTACCGGGGTAGCTCCTACGAGCAGTACTTC. Protein: CASTYRGSSYEQYF.